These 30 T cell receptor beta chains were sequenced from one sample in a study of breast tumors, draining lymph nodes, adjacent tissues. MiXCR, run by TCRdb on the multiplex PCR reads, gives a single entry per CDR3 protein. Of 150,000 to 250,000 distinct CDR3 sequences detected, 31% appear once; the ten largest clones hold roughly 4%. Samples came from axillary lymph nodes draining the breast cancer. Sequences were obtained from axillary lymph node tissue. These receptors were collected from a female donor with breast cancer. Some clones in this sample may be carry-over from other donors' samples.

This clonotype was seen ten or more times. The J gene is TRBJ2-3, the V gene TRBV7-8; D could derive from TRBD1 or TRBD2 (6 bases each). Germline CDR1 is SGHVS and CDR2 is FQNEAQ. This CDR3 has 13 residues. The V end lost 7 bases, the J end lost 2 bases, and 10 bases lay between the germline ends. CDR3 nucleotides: TGTGCCAGCACCCGGGGGCACACAGATACGCAGTATTTT. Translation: CASTRGHTDTQYF.

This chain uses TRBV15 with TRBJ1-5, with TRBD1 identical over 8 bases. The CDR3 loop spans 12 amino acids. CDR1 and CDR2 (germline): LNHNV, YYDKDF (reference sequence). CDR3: CATAGGYQPQHF. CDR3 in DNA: TGTGCTACCGCAGGGGGCTATCAGCCCCAGCATTTT.

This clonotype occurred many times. The CDR3 region has the DNA TGTGCCAGCAGCGTAGGAGTAGCGGGGGCGGGGGATGAGCAGTTCTTC. Translated: CASSVGVAGAGDEQFF. The chain recombines TRBV9 with TRBJ2-1, with 9 bases aligning to TRBD2. Unmatched junction bases numbered 9, after V lost 0 bases and J lost 8 bases. This CDR3 has 16 amino acids. Germline loops: CDR1 SGDLS, CDR2 YYNGEE.

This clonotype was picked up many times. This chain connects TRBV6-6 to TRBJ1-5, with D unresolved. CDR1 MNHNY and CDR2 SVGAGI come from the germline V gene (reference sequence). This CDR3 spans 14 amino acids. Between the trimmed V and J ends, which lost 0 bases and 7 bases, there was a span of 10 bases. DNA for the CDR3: TGTGCCAGCAGTTACTCGCCCAATGGGCAGCCCCAGCATTTT. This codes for CASSYSPNGQPQHF.

This CDR3 is CASSPPRLARDEQFF. CDR3 coding DNA: TGTGCCAGCAGTCCCCCGCGACTAGCTAGGGATGAGCAGTTCTTC. The V gene is TRBV6-2 or TRBV6-3, the J gene TRBJ2-1, with TRBD2 matching 7 bases. The germline V gene encodes CDR1 MNHEY and CDR2 SVGEGT. The V gene end was trimmed by 5 bases and the J gene end by 8 bases; junction bases not matched to a gene: 12. The CDR3 totals 15 residues.

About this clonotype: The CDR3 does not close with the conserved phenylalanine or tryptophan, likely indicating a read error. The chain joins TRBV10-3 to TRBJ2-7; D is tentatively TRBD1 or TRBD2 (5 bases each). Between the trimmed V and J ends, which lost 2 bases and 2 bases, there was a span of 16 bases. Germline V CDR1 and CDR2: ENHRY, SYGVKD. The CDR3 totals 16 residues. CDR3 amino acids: CAISETGAGRPYEQYL. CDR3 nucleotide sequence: TGTGCCATCAGTGAGACCGGGGCAGGACGTCCCTACGAGCAGTACCTC.

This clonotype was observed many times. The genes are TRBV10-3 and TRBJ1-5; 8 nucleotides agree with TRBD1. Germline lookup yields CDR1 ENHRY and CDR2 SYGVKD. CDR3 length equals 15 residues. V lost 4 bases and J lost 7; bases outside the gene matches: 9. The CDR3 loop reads CAISGGQGAGQPQHF. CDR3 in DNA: TGTGCCATCAGTGGGGGGCAGGGGGCTGGGCAGCCCCAGCATTTT.

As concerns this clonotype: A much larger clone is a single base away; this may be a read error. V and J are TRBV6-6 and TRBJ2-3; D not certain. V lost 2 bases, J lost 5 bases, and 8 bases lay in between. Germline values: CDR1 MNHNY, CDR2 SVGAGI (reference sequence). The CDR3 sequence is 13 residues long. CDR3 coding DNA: TGTGCCAGCAGTTACCAAAACAAAGATACGCAGTATTTT. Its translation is CASSYQNKDTQYF.

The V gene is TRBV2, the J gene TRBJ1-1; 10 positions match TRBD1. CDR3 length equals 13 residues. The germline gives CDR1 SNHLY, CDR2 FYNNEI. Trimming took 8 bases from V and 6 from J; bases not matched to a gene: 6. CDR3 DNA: TGTGCCAGCGCCGACAGGGGGCTCGCTGAAGCTTTCTTT. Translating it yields CASADRGLAEAFF.

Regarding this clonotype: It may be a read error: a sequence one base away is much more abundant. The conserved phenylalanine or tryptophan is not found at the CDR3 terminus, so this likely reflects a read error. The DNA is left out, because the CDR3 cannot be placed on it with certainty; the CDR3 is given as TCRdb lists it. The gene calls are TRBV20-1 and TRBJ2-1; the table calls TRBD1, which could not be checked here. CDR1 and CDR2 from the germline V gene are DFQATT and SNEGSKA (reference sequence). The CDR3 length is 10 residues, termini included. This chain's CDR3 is CSAAGTATFS.

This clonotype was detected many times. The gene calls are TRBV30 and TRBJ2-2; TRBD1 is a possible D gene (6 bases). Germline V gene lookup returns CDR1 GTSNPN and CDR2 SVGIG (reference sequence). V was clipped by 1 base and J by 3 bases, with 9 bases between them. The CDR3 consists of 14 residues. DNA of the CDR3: TGTGCCTGGAGTGCCACAGGGTACACCGGGGAGCTGTTTTTT. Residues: CAWSATGYTGELFF.

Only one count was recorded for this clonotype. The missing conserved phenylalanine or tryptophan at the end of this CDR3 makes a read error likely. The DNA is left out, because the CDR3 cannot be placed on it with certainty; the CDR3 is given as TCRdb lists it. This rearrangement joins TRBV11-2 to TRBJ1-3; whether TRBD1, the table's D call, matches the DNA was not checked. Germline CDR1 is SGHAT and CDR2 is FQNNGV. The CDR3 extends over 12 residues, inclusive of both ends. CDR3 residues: CASSFGGQSLNT.

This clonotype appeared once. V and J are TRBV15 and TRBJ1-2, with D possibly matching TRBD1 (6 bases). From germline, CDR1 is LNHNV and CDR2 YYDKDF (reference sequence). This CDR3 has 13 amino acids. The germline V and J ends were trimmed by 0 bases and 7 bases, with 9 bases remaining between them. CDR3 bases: TGTGCCACCAGCAGAGACAGGGGTGGTGGCTACACCTTC. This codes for CATSRDRGGGYTF.

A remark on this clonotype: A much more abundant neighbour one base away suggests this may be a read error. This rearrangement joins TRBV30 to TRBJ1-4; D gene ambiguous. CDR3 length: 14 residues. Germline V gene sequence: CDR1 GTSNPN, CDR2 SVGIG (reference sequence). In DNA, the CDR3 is TGTGCCTGGAGTGTAATGCCAACTAATGAAGAACTGTTTTTT. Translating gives CAWSVMPTNEELFF. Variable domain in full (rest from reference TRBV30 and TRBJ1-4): SQTIHQWPATLVQPVGSPLSLECTVEGTSNPNLYWYRQAAGRGLQLLFYSVGIGQISSEVPQNLSASRPQDRQFILSSKKLLLSDSGFYLCAWSVMPTNEELFFGSGTQLSVL.

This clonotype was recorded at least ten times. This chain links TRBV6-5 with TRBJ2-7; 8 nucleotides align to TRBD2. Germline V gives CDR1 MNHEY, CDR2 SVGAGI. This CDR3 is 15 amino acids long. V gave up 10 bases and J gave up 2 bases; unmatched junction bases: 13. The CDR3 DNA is TGTGCCACCCACCACGGGGGGGGGACTCCCTACGAGCAGTACTTC. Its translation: CATHHGGGTPYEQYF.

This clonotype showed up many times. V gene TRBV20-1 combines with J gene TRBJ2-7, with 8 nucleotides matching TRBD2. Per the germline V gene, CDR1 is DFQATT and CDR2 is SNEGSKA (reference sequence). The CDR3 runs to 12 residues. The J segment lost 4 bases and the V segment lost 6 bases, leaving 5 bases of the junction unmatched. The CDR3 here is CSAGTSRYEQYF. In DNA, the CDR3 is TGCAGTGCAGGGACTAGTCGGTACGAGCAGTACTTC.

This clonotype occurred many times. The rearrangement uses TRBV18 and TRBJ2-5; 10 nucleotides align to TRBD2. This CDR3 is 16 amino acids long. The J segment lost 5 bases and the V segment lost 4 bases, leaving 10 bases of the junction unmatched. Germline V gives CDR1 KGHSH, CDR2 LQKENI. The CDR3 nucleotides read TGTGCCAGCTCACTCTCGGAGGGACTAGCGTGGGAGACCCAGTACTTC. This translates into CASSLSEGLAWETQYF.

The CDR3 protein is CASGRTGIGSYEQYF. CDR3 sequence (DNA): TGTGCCAGCGGTAGAACCGGGATTGGCTCCTACGAGCAGTACTTC. The V gene is TRBV2, the J gene TRBJ2-7; possible D gene TRBD2, 5 bases. Germline V gene data show CDR1 as SNHLY and CDR2 as FYNNEI. The V end lost 8 bases, the J end lost 0 bases, and 17 bases lay between the germline ends. This CDR3 has 15 residues.

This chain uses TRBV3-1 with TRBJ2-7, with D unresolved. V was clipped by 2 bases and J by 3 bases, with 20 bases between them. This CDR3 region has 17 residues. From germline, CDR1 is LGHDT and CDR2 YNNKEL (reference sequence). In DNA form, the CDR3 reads TGTGCCAGCAGCCAACGTAACAGACACCAGAAGGGCTACGAGCAGTACTTC. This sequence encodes CASSQRNRHQKGYEQYF.

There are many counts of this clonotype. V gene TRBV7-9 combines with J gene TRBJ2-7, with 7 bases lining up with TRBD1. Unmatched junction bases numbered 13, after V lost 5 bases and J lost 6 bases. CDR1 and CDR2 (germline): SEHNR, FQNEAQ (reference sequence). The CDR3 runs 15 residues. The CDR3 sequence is CASSPRQATGLEQYF. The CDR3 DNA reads TGTGCCAGCAGCCCCAGGCAAGCGACAGGGCTCGAGCAGTACTTC.

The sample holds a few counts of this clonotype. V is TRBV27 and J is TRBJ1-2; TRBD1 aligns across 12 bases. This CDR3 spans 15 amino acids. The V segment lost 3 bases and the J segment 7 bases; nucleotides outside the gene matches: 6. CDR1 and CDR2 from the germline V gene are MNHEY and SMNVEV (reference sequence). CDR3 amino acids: CASSFLGQGAFGYTF. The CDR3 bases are TGTGCCAGCAGTTTTTTGGGACAGGGGGCCTTTGGCTACACCTTC.

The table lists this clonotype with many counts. CDR3 sequence (DNA): TGTGCCAGCAGTCGACGTCCGGGCGGGGAAATAGGAGAGACCCAGTACTTC. This translates into CASSRRPGGEIGETQYF. The V gene is TRBV6-2 or TRBV6-3, the J gene TRBJ2-5; D may be TRBD2 (6 bases). CDR1 is MNHEY, CDR2 SVGEGT, per germline. V lost 5 bases and J 4 bases, leaving 23 bases between the germline ends. This CDR3 has 17 amino acids.

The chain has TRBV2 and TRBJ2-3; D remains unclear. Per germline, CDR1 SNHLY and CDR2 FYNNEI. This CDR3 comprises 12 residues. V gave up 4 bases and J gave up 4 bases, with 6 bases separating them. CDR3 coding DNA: TGTGCCAGCAGTGCTAGGGCAGATACGCAGTATTTT. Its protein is CASSARADTQYF.

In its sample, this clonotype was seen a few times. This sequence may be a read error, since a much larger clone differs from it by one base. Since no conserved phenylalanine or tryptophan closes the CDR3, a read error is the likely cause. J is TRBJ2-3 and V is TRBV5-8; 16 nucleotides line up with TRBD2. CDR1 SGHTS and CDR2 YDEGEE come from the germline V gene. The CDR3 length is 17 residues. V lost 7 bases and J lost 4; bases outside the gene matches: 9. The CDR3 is CASLGLAGGPIADTQYS. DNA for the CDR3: TGTGCCAGCTTGGGACTAGCGGGGGGGCCCATCGCAGATACGCAGTATTCT.

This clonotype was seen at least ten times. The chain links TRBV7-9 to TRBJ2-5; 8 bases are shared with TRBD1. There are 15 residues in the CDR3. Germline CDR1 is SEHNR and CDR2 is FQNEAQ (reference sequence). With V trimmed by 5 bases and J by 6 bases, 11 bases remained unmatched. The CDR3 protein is CASSPTTGVDQTQYF. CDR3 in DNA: TGTGCCAGCAGCCCCACGACAGGGGTAGACCAGACCCAGTACTTC.

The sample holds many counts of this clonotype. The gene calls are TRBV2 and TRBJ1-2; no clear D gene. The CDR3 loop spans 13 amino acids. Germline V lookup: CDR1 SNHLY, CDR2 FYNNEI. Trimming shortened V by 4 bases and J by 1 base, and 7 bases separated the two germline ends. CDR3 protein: CASSGQVNYGYTF. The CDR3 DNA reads TGTGCCAGCAGTGGTCAGGTTAACTATGGCTACACCTTC.

CDR3 amino acids: CATSDSKQGGDTF. The CDR3 DNA follows: TGTGCCACCAGTGATTCGAAACAGGGGGGGGACACCTTC. The chain couples TRBV24-1 to TRBJ1-2; TRBD1 aligns across 8 bases. The J segment lost 12 bases and the V segment lost 2 bases, leaving 7 bases of the junction unmatched. The germline V gene has CDR1 KGHDR and CDR2 SFDVKD. The length of the CDR3 is 13 residues.

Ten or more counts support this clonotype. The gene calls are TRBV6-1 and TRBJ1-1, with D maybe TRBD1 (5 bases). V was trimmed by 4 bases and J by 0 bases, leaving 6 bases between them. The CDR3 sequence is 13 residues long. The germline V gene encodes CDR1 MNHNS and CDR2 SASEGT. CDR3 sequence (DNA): TGTGCCAGCAGTGGACAGATGAACACTGAAGCTTTCTTT. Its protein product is CASSGQMNTEAFF.

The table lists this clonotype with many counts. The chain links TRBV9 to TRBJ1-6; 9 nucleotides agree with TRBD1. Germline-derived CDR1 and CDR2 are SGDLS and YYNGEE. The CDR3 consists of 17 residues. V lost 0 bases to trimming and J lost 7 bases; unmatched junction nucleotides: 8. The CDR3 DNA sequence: TGTGCCAGCAGCGTAGACCCAGGGACAGGGTGGAATTCACCCCTCCACTTT. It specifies CASSVDPGTGWNSPLHF.

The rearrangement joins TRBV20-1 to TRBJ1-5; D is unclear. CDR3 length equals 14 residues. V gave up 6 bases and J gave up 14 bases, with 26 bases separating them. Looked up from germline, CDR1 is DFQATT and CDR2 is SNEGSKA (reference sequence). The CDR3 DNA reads TGCAGTGCCCCGGGGAGGACTAGCGGCGCCTACGAGCATTTT. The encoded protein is CSAPGRTSGAYEHF.